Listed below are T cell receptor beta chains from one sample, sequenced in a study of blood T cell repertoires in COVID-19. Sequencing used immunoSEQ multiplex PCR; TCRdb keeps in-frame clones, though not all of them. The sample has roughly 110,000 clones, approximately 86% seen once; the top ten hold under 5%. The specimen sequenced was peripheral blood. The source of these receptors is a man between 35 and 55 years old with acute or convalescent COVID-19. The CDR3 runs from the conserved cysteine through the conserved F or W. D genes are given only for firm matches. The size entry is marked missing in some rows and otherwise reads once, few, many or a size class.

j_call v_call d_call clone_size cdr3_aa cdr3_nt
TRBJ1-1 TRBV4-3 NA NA CASSQVAGISTEAFF TGCGCCAGCAGCCAAGTTGCAGGGATCTCGACTGAAGCTTTCTTT
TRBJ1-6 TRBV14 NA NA CASSQGGARNSPLHF TGTGCCAGCAGCCAAGGTGGGGCCAGAAATTCACCCCTCCACTTT
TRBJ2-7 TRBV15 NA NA CATSRDPGSLYEQYF TGTGCCACCAGCAGAGATCCAGGCAGCTTATACGAGCAGTACTTC
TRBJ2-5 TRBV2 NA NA CASSDWVLAKTQYF TGTGCCAGCAGTGATTGGGTCCTAGCGAAGACCCAGTACTTC
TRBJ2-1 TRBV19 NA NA CASSIGQPNEQFF TGTGCCAGTAGTATAGGACAGCCCAATGAGCAGTTCTTC
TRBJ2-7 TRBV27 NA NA CASSPIAITYEQYF TGTGCCAGCAGTCCTATAGCGATAACCTACGAGCAGTACTTC
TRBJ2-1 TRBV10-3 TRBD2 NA CAINNAGLAASYYNEQFF TGTGCCATCAATAACGCGGGACTAGCAGCTAGTTACTACAATGAGCAGTTCTTC
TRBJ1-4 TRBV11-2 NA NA CASSPGGVEKLFF TGTGCCAGCAGCCCGGGGGGTGTTGAAAAACTGTTTTTT
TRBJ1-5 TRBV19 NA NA CASRERAKDQPQHF TGTGCCAGTAGGGAGCGAGCTAAGGATCAGCCCCAGCATTTT
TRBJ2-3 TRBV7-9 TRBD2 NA CASSASGNTDTQYF TGTGCCAGCAGCGCTAGCGGCAACACAGATACGCAGTATTTT
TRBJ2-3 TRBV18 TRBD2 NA CASSPPTLAGVTDTQYF TGTGCCAGCTCACCCCCGACCCTAGCGGGAGTGACAGATACGCAGTATTTT
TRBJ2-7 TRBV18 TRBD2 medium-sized CASSPTSGSHEQYF TGTGCCAGCTCACCTACTAGCGGGAGCCACGAGCAGTACTTC
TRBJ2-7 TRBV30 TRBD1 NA CAWSKPTRDRGLHEQYF TGTGCCTGGAGTAAACCCACTCGGGACAGGGGGTTACACGAGCAGTACTTC
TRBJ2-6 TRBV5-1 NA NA CASSFSSSGANVLTF TGCGCCAGCAGCTTTTCCAGCTCTGGGGCCAACGTCCTGACTTTC
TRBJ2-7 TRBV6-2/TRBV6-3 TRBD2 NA CASSYSGGSEQYF TGTGCCAGCAGTTACAGCGGGGGCAGCGAGCAGTACTTC
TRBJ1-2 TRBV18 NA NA CASSPPGSRANYGYTF TGTGCCAGCTCACCTCCAGGGTCCAGAGCTAACTATGGCTACACCTTC
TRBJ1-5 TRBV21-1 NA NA CASSIRRESNQPQHF TGTGCCAGCAGCATAAGGAGGGAGAGCAATCAGCCCCAGCATTTT
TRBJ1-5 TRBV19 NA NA CASSIDDMASNQPQHF TGTGCCAGTAGTATAGATGACATGGCCAGCAATCAGCCCCAGCATTTT
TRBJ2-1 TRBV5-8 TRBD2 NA CASSPGQRGPNEQFF TGTGCCAGCAGCCCTGGACAGCGGGGGCCAAATGAGCAGTTCTTC
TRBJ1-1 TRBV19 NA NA CASSVPRQVRTEAFF TGTGCCAGTAGTGTACCAAGACAGGTCCGGACTGAAGCTTTCTTT
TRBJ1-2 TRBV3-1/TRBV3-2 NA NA CASSQDWGALYGYTF TGTGCCAGCAGCCAAGATTGGGGAGCCCTCTATGGCTACACCTTC
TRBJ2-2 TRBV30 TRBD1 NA CAWSPFGQGDGELFF TGTGCCTGGAGTCCCTTTGGACAGGGTGACGGGGAGCTGTTTTTT
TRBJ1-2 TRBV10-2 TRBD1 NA CASSDLRGPGYTF TGCGCCAGCAGTGACCTCAGGGGGCCTGGCTACACCTTC
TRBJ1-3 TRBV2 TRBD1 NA CASRTGLSGNTIYF TGTGCCAGCCGGACAGGGCTATCTGGAAACACCATATATTTT
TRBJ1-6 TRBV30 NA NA CAWSPSSYNSPLHF TGTGCCTGGAGCCCGAGCTCCTATAATTCACCCCTCCACTTT
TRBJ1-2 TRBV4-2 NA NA CASSHRPEWGYTF TGTGCCAGCAGCCACCGGCCGGAGTGGGGCTACACCTTC
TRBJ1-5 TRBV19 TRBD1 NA CASSIAWDRGRQPQHF TGTGCCAGTAGTATAGCATGGGACAGGGGGAGGCAGCCCCAGCATTTT
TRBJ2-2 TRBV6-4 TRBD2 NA CASSDSGLAGGPLGTGELFF TGTGCCAGCAGTGACTCGGGGCTAGCGGGGGGGCCCCTCGGCACCGGGGAGCTGTTTTTT
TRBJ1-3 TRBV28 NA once CASSSIQGYGNTIYF TGTGCCAGCAGTTCAATACAGGGATATGGAAACACCATATATTTT
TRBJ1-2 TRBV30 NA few CAWTFTGLTHYGYTF TGTGCCTGGACCTTTACAGGGTTAACCCACTATGGCTACACCTTC
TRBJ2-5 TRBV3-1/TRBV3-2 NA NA CASSQMRDQETQYF TGTGCCAGCAGCCAAATGCGGGATCAAGAGACCCAGTACTTC
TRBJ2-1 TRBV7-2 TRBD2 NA CASSLGLAGGHNEQFF TGTGCCAGCAGCTTAGGGCTAGCGGGGGGTCACAATGAGCAGTTCTTC
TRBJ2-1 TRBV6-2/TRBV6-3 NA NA CASSTRQFSSYNEQFF TGTGCCAGCAGTACCCGACAGTTTAGCTCCTACAATGAGCAGTTCTTC
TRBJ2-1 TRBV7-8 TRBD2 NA CASSPSGGKRNEQFF TGTGCCAGCAGCCCTAGCGGGGGGAAAAGAAATGAGCAGTTCTTC
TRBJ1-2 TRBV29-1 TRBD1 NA CSVERFGRGTRGGYTF TGCAGCGTTGAGAGGTTTGGCAGGGGGACTCGCGGTGGCTACACCTTC
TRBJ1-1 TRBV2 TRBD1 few CASSDLTGSTEAFF TGTGCCAGCAGTGATCTGACAGGGAGCACTGAAGCTTTCTTT
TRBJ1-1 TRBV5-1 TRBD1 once CASSLGTGNTEAFF TGCGCCAGCAGCTTGGGGACAGGGAACACTGAAGCTTTCTTT
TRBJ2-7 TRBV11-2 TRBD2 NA CASSLPTSANSYEQYF TGTGCCAGCAGCCTCCCGACTAGCGCAAACTCCTACGAGCAGTACTTC
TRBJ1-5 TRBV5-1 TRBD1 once CASSEGQGHQPQHF TGCGCCAGCAGCGAGGGACAGGGTCATCAGCCCCAGCATTTT
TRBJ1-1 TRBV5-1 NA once CASSSRLANTEAFF TGCGCCAGCAGCTCCAGGCTTGCGAACACTGAAGCTTTCTTT
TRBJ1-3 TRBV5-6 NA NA CASSPQGSGNTIYF TGTGCCAGCAGCCCACAGGGCAGTGGAAACACCATATATTTT
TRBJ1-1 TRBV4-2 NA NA CASSQDSGMNTEAFF TGTGCCAGCAGCCAAGATTCAGGTATGAACACTGAAGCTTTCTTT
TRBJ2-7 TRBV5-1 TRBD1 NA CASSLDRGLSYEQYF TGCGCCAGCAGCTTAGACAGGGGGCTCTCCTACGAGCAGTACTTC
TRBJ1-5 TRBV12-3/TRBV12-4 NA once CASRGQGNQPQHF TGTGCGTCCAGAGGGCAAGGCAATCAGCCCCAGCATTTT
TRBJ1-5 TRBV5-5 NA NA CASRPDSFTNQPQHF TGTGCCAGCAGACCGGACTCTTTTACCAATCAGCCCCAGCATTTT
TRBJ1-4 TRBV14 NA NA CASSQSSGHGREKLFF TGTGCCAGCAGCCAAAGCTCAGGGCATGGACGTGAAAAACTGTTTTTT
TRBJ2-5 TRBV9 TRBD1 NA CASSVDRGQETQYF TGTGCCAGCAGCGTAGACAGGGGGCAAGAGACCCAGTACTTC
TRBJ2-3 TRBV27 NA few CASSLAQILDTQYF TGTGCCAGCAGTTTGGCCCAGATATTAGATACGCAGTATTTT
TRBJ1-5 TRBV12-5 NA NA CASGLTRNQPQHF TGTGCTAGTGGTTTGACCCGGAATCAGCCCCAGCATTTT
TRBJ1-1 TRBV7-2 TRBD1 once CASSSHRGTEAFF TGTGCCAGCAGCTCCCACAGGGGAACTGAAGCTTTCTTT
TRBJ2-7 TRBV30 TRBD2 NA CAWRLAGPSYEQYF TGTGCCTGGAGGCTAGCGGGCCCCTCCTACGAGCAGTACTTC
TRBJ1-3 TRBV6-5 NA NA CASSYQTASGNTIYF TGTGCCAGCAGTTATCAGACAGCCTCTGGAAACACCATATATTTT